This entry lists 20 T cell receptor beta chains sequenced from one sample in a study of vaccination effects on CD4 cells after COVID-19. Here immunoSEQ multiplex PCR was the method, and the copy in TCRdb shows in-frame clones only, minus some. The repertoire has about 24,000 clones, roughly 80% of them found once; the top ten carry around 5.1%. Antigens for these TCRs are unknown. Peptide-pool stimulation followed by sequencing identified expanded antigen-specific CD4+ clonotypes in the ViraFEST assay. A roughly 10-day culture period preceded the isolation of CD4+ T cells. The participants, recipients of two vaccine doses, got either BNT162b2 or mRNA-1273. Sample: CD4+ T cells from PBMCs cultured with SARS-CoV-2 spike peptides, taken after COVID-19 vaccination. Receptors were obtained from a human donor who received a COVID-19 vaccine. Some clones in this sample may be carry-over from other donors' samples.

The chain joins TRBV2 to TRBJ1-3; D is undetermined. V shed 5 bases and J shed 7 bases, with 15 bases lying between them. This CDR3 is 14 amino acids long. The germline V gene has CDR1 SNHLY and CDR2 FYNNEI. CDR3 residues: CASSLDQGGNTIYF. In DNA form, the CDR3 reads TGTGCCAGCAGTTTGGACCAAGGAGGGAACACCATATATTTT.

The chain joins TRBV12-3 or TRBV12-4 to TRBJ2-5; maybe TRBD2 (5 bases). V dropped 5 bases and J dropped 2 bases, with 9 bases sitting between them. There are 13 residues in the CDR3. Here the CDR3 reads CASSTEEQETQYF. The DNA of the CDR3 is TGTGCCAGCAGTACGGAGGAACAAGAGACCCAGTACTTC.

CDR3 amino acids: CASTGGDGYTF. Here the CDR3 DNA reads TGTGCCAGCACTGGGGGCGATGGCTACACCTTC. The chain recombines TRBV25-1 with TRBJ1-2; D might be TRBD1 (6 bases). This CDR3 spans 11 amino acids. Deletions cut 7 bases from V and 6 bases from J, with 9 bases between. The V gene's germline CDR1 is MGHDK and CDR2 SYGVNS.

The CDR3 loop reads CASSESAGGYNEQFF. The CDR3, as DNA: TGTGCCAGCAGTGAAAGTGCGGGGGGATACAATGAGCAGTTCTTC. This rearrangement joins TRBV2 to TRBJ2-1; 8 positions match TRBD2. CDR1 is SNHLY and CDR2 is FYNNEI in the germline V gene. The CDR3 consists of 15 residues. V was clipped by 2 bases and J by 4 bases; unmatched bases: 4.

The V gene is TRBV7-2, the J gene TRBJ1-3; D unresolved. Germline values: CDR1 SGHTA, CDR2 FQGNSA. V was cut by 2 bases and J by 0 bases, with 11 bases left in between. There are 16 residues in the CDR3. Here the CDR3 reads CASSLSRANSGNTIYF. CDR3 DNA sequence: TGTGCCAGCAGCTTATCGCGGGCCAACTCTGGAAACACCATATATTTT.

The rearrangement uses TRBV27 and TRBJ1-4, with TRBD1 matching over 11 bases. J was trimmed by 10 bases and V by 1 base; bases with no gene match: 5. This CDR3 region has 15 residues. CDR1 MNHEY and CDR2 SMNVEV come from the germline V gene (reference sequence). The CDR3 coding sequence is TGTGCCAGCAGTTTATTTGAGGGGACAGGGGGAAAACTGTTTTTT. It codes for CASSLFEGTGGKLFF.

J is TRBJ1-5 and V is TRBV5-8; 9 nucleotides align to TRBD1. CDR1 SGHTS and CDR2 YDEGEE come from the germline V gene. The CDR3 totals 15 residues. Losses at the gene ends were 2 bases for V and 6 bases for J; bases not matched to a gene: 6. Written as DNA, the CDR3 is TGTGCCAGCAGCTTTGGGGACAGGGTTCGTCAGCCCCAGCATTTT. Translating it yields CASSFGDRVRQPQHF.

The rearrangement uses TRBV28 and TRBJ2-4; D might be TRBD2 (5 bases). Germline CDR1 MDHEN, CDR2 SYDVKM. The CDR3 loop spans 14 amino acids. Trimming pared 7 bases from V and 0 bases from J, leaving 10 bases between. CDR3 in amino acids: CASMTTPAKNIQYF. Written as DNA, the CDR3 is TGTGCCAGCATGACTACCCCAGCCAAAAACATTCAGTACTTC.

The CDR3 loop reads CASSLDRGYEQYV. CDR3 bases: TGTGCCAGCAGCTTAGATCGGGGTTACGAGCAGTACGTC. The chain links TRBV11-2 to TRBJ2-7; possibly TRBD2 for D (5 bases). CDR3 length equals 13 residues. The germline CDR1 and CDR2 sequences are SGHAT and FQNNGV. V was pared by 0 bases and J by 4 bases, with 7 bases between.

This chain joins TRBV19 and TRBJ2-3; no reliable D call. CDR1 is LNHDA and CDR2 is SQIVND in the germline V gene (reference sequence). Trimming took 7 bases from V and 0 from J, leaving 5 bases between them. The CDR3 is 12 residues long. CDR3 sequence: CASKSSTDTQYF. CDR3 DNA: TGTGCCAGTAAGTCCAGCACAGATACGCAGTATTTT.

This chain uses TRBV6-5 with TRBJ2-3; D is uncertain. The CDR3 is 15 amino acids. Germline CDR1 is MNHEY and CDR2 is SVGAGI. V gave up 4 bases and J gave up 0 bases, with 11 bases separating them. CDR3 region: CASSFTNPSTDTQYF. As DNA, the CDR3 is TGTGCCAGCAGTTTCACTAATCCTAGCACAGATACGCAGTATTTT.

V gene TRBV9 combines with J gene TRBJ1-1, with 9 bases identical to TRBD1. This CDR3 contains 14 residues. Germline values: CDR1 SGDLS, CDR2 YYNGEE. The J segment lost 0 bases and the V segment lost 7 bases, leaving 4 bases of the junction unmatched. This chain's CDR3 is CASGRQGVNTEAFF. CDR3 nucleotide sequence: TGTGCCAGCGGGAGACAGGGGGTGAACACTGAAGCTTTCTTT.

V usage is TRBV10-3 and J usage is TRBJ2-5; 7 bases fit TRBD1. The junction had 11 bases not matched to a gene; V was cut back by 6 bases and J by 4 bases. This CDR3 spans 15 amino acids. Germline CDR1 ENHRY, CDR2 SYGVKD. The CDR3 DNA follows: TGTGCCATCAGCCCGACAGGGAACCGTGGAGAGACCCAGTACTTC. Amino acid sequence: CAISPTGNRGETQYF.

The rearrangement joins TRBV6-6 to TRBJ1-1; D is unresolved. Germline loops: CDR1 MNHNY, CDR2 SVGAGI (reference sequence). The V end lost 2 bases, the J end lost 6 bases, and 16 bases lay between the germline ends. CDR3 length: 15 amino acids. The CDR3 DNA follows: TGTGCCAGCAGTTACCCACAAGAGAGCCGGGCTGAAGCTTTCTTT. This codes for CASSYPQESRAEAFF.

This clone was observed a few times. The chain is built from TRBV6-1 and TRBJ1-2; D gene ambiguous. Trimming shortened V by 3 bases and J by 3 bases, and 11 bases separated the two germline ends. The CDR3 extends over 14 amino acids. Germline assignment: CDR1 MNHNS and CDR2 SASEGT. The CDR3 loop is CASSEIGSYYGYTF. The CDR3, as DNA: TGTGCCAGCAGTGAGATAGGGAGTTACTATGGCTACACCTTC.

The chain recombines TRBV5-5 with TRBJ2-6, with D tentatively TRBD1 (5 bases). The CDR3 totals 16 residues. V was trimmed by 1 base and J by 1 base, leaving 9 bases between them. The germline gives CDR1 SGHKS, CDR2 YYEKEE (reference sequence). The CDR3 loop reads CASSLLRQSGANVLTF. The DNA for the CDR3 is TGTGCCAGCAGCTTGCTTAGACAGTCTGGGGCCAACGTCCTGACTTTC.

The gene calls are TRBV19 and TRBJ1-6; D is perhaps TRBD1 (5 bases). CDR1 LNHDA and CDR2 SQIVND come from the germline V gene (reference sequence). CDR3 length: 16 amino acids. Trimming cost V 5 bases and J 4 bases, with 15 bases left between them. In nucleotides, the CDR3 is TGTGCCAGTAGTCCCTCCGGGACCTTTTATAATTCACCCCTCCACTTT. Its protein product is CASSPSGTFYNSPLHF.

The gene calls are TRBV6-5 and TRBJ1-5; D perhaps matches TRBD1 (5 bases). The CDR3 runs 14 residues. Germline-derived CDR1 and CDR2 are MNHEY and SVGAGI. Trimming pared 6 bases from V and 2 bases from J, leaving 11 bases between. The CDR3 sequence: CASRGTLGNQPQHF. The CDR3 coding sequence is TGTGCCAGCAGGGGGACCTTGGGCAATCAGCCCCAGCATTTT.

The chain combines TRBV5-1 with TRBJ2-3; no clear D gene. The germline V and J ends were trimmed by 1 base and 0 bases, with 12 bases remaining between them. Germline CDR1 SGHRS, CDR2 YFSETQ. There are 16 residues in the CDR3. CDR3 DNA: TGCGCCAGCAGCTTGCTTGGCGCCAGAAGCACAGATACGCAGTATTTT. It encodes CASSLLGARSTDTQYF.

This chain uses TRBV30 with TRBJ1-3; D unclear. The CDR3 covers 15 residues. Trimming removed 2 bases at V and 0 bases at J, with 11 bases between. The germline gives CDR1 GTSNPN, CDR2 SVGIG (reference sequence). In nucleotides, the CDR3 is TGTGCCTGGAGTCCGACCCTGAGCTCTGGAAACACCATATATTTT. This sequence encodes CAWSPTLSSGNTIYF.